These T cell receptor beta chains were read from a single sample in a study of OX40 agonist ivuxolimab in advanced cancers. Clones were sequenced by immunoSEQ multiplex PCR, and TCRdb holds only the in-frame ones, with some missing. The sample has approximately 31,000 clones; around nine tenths are singletons. Material: CD4+ or CD8+ T cells sorted from blood, obtained in a trial of the OX40 agonist ivuxolimab. These receptors were taken from an adult with an advanced solid tumor such as melanoma, head and neck, liver or kidney cancer. CDR3s include the opening cysteine and the closing phenylalanine or tryptophan. The order of the fields is D gene, J gene, V gene, clone size, CDR3 protein, CDR3 DNA. A D gene is named only where the DNA matches it firmly. Some rows have no size entry. The others give once, few or many, or a class for an expanded clone.

>.|TRBJ2-1|TRBV5-6|.
CASSFRTTNSYNEQFF
TGTGCCAGCAGCTTCCGGACTACAAATTCCTACAATGAGCAGTTCTTC
>TRBD1|TRBJ1-1|TRBV4-3|.
CASSQVQGFLDTEAFF
TGCGCCAGCAGCCAAGTACAGGGGTTTCTGGACACTGAAGCTTTCTTT
>TRBD1|TRBJ2-3|TRBV7-3|.
CASSLTGGSDTQYF
TGTGCCAGCAGCCTGACAGGGGGTAGCGATACGCAGTATTTT
>.|TRBJ2-2|TRBV4-2|.
CASSTKVSAFNTGELFF
TGTGCCAGCAGTACGAAAGTGTCAGCCTTTAACACCGGGGAGCTGTTTTTT
>.|TRBJ1-4|TRBV7-9|few
CASSLLGGWEKLFF
TGTGCCAGCAGCTTACTAGGGGGATGGGAAAAACTGTTTTTT
>.|TRBJ1-2|TRBV6-1|.
CASSEAGDKPNYGYTF
TGTGCCAGCAGTGAAGCAGGGGACAAACCAAACTATGGCTACACCTTC
>.|TRBJ2-4|TRBV4-1|.
CASSQEGTVQYF
TGCGCCAGCAGCCAAGAGGGAACAGTGCAGTACTTC
>.|TRBJ1-1|TRBV6-6|.
CASSSTGLTEAFF
TGTGCCAGCAGTTCGACAGGACTCACTGAAGCTTTCTTT
>.|TRBJ1-2|TRBV7-9|.
CASSSHTGLNYGYTF
TGTGCCAGCAGCTCCCATACCGGTCTTAACTATGGCTACACCTTC
>.|TRBJ2-1|TRBV13|.
CASSLVSVGSSYNEQFF
TGTGCCAGCAGCTTAGTGTCCGTAGGAAGCTCCTACAATGAGCAGTTCTTC
>.|TRBJ2-1|TRBV30|.
CAWSVRDEQFF
TGTGCCTGGAGTGTACGGGATGAGCAGTTCTTC
>.|TRBJ2-2|TRBV27|once
CASSSPKNSVGTGELFF
TGTGCCAGCAGTTCCCCGAAAAACTCCGTGGGCACCGGGGAGCTGTTTTTT
>.|TRBJ2-7|TRBV7-9|once
CASSLVVGPYSEQYF
TGTGCCAGCAGCTTAGTTGTAGGGCCTTACTCCGAGCAGTACTTC
>TRBD2|TRBJ2-1|TRBV2|.
CASSGLAGGYSYNEQFF
TGTGCCAGCAGTGGACTAGCGGGAGGGTACTCCTACAATGAGCAGTTCTTC
>TRBD1|TRBJ2-7|TRBV6-5|.
CASSYGTGGGEQYF
TGTGCCAGCAGTTACGGGACAGGGGGTGGCGAGCAGTACTTC
>.|TRBJ2-7|TRBV28|.
CASTVVGGDGYEQYF
TGTGCCAGCACCGTAGTAGGGGGAGATGGGTACGAGCAGTACTTC
>TRBD1|TRBJ1-1|TRBV4-1|once
CASSQDIRDSIMNTEAFF
TGCGCCAGCAGCCAAGATATTCGGGACAGTATTATGAACACTGAAGCTTTCTTT
>TRBD1|TRBJ1-1|TRBV19|.
CASSRDRLNTEAFF
TGTGCCAGTAGTCGGGACAGGCTGAACACTGAAGCTTTCTTT
>TRBD1|TRBJ1-2|TRBV6-5|.
CASSKKTGLYGYTF
TGTGCCAGCTCCAAAAAGACAGGGCTCTATGGCTACACCTTC
>.|TRBJ1-2|TRBV6-1|.
CASRGTGGYTF
TGTGCCAGCAGGGGTACGGGTGGCTACACCTTC
>TRBD2|TRBJ2-2|TRBV29-1|.
CSVGGRATGELFF
TGCAGCGTTGGGGGGAGGGCCACCGGGGAGCTGTTTTTT
>.|TRBJ1-5|TRBV11-2|.
CASSFDAGAGQPQHF
TGTGCCAGCAGCTTCGATGCTGGGGCAGGTCAGCCCCAGCATTTT
>.|TRBJ2-1|TRBV7-6|.
CASSRGETSRGNEQFF
TGTGCCAGCAGCCGGGGTGAGACTAGCAGGGGCAATGAGCAGTTCTTC
>TRBD1|TRBJ1-2|TRBV11-2|.
CASSLNRGSHGYTF
TGTGCCAGCAGCTTAAACAGGGGGTCGCATGGCTACACCTTC
>.|TRBJ1-2|TRBV5-4|.
CASSLAGGGNYGYTF
TGTGCCAGCAGCTTGGCTGGGGGAGGGAACTATGGCTACACCTTC
>.|TRBJ1-5|TRBV9|.
CASSVAGHSNQPQHF
TGTGCCAGCAGCGTAGCGGGGCATAGCAATCAGCCCCAGCATTTT
>.|TRBJ1-6|TRBV6-5|.
CASSAGAAYNSPLHF
TGTGCCAGCAGCGCCGGGGCAGCCTATAATTCACCCCTCCACTTT
>.|TRBJ1-6|TRBV6-4|.
CASRRGLDSYNSPLHF
TGTGCCAGCAGAAGAGGGTTGGACTCCTATAATTCACCCCTCCACTTT
>.|TRBJ1-6|TRBV18|.
CASSPLRPGTLTNNSPLHF
TGTGCCAGCTCACCTCTCCGGCCCGGGACACTTACTAATAATTCACCCCTCCACTTT
>TRBD1|TRBJ1-2|TRBV9|.
CASSISPGQGDYTF
TGTGCCAGCAGCATTTCACCGGGACAGGGAGACTACACCTTC
>.|TRBJ2-3|TRBV27|.
CASSFSRSPDTQYF
TGTGCCAGCAGTTTTTCGCGGTCCCCAGATACGCAGTATTTT
>.|TRBJ2-7|TRBV11-2|.
CASSLPVQGGEQYF
TGTGCCAGCAGCCTACCCGTACAGGGAGGCGAGCAGTACTTC
>.|TRBJ2-5|TRBV7-9|once
CASSFMRDQETQYF
TGTGCCAGCAGCTTTATGCGGGACCAAGAGACCCAGTACTTC
>.|TRBJ1-2|TRBV5-8|.
CASSLGGQSYGYTF
TGTGCCAGCAGCTTGGGCGGACAGAGCTATGGCTACACCTTC
>TRBD2|TRBJ2-7|TRBV7-9|.
CASSLSGGITAYEQYF
TGTGCCAGCAGCTTAAGCGGGGGAATCACTGCCTACGAGCAGTACTTC
>TRBD2|TRBJ2-1|TRBV6-1|.
CASSGTSGSSYNEQFF
TGTGCCAGCAGTGGAACTAGCGGGAGCTCCTACAATGAGCAGTTCTTC
>TRBD1|TRBJ1-2|TRBV7-6|.
CASSLEDRVGYGYTF
TGTGCCAGCAGCTTAGAAGACAGGGTAGGATATGGCTACACCTTC
>.|TRBJ1-4|TRBV7-6|once
CASTRTSATNEKLFF
TGTGCCAGCACCAGGACATCTGCAACTAATGAAAAACTGTTTTTT
>.|TRBJ2-7|TRBV11-2|.
CASSLDHFGGNQQYF
TGTGCCAGCAGCTTAGACCATTTTGGGGGGAACCAGCAGTACTTC
>.|TRBJ1-2|TRBV7-9|.
CASSPPSTDLDGYTF
TGTGCCAGCAGTCCCCCATCGACGGATCTCGATGGCTACACCTTC
>.|TRBJ1-4|TRBV11-2|.
CASSSTLATNEKLFF
TGTGCCAGCAGCTCAACACTGGCAACTAATGAAAAACTGTTTTTT
>TRBD2|TRBJ2-6|TRBV4-1|.
CASSPLGGGSGANVLTF
TGCGCCAGCAGCCCACTGGGGGGGGGCTCTGGGGCCAACGTCCTGACTTTC
>.|TRBJ2-3|TRBV7-2|.
CASSFGHRDTQYF
TGTGCCAGCAGCTTTGGCCACAGGGATACGCAGTATTTT
>TRBD1|TRBJ1-5|TRBV7-6|.
CAIWDVCPGQRGREQPQHF
TGTGCGATTTGGGATGTATGCCCGGGACAGAGAGGCAGGGAACAGCCCCAGCATTTT
>.|TRBJ1-2|TRBV28|.
CASSSYYGYTF
TGTGCCAGCAGTTCTTACTATGGCTACACCTTC
>.|TRBJ1-2|TRBV5-5|.
CASSLDTVNYGYTF
TGTGCCAGCAGCTTAGACACAGTAAACTATGGCTACACCTTC
>.|TRBJ1-5|TRBV7-2|.
CASTKGISQPQHF
TGTGCCAGCACCAAGGGCATTTCTCAGCCCCAGCATTTT
>.|TRBJ2-7|TRBV6-5|.
CASSYSRGEQYF
TGTGCCAGCAGTTATTCCCGGGGGGAGCAGTACTTC
>TRBD1|TRBJ2-3|TRBV6-4|.
CASSHRDSNTDTQYF
TGTGCCAGCAGCCACCGGGACAGCAACACAGATACGCAGTATTTT
>.|TRBJ2-1|TRBV5-1|.
CASSLAFDGRSYNEQFF
TGCGCCAGCAGCTTGGCTTTTGACGGACGCTCCTACAATGAGCAGTTCTTC